The clone carrying this TCR beta chain was detected once. Sequencing was performed with immunoSEQ multiplex PCR; in TCRdb, only in-frame clones are kept and a portion is missing. In the table there are 60,000 to 70,000 clones, 85% of which are singletons. The data are from a study of T cell responses to AZD1222 COVID-19 vaccine. The TCR comes from an adult in good health. The sample was peripheral blood, taken on day 0 of AZD1222 vaccination.

The CDR3 loop reads CASSFGGGATGELFF. In DNA, the CDR3 is TGTGCCAGCAGCTTCGGCGGGGGGGCGACCGGGGAGCTGTTTTTT. V usage is TRBV7-2 and J usage is TRBJ2-2; 9 positions agree with TRBD2. The V gene's germline CDR1 is SGHTA and CDR2 FQGNSA. The length of the CDR3 is 15 residues. The V and J ends lost 3 bases and 5 bases, in that order; junction bases with no gene match: 4.